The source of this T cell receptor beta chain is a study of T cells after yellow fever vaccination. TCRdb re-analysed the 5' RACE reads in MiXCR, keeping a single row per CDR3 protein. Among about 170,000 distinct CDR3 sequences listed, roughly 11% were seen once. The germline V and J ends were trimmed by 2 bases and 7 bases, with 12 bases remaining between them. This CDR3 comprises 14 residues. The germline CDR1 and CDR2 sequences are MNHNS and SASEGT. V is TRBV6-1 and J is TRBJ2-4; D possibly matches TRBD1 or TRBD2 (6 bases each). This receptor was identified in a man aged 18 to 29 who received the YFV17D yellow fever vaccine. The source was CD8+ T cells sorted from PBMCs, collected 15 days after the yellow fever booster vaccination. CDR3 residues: CASSEWGAENIQYF. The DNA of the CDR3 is TGTGCCAGCAGTGAATGGGGGGCGGAGAACATTCAGTACTTC.